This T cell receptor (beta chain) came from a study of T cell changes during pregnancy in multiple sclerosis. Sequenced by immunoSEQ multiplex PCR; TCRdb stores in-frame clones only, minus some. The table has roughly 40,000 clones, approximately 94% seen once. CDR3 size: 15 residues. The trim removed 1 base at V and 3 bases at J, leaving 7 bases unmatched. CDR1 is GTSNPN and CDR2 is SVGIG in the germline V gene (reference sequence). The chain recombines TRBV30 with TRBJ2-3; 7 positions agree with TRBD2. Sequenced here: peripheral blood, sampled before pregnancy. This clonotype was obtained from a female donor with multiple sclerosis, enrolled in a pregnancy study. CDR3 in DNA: TGTGCCTGGAGTGAAGCGGGGAAGCGGACAGATACGCAGTATTTT. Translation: CAWSEAGKRTDTQYF.